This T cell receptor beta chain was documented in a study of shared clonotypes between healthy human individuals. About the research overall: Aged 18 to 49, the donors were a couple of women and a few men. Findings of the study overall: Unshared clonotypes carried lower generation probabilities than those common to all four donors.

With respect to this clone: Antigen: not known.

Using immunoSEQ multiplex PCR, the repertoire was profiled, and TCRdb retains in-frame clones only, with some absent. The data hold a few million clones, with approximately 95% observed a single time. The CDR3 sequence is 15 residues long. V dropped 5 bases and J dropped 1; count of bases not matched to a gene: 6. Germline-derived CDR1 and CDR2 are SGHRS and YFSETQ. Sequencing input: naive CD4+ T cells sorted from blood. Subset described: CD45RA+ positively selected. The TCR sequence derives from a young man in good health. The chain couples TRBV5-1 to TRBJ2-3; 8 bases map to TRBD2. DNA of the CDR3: TGCGCCAGCAGAGTAGCGGGAAGGGGCACAGATACGCAGTATTTT. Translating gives CASRVAGRGTDTQYF.